This TCR beta chain was identified during a study of T cell changes during pregnancy in multiple sclerosis. TCRdb's table, derived via immunoSEQ multiplex PCR, lists solely in-frame clones and lacks some. The sample has approximately 30,000 clones, 75% to 90% seen once. The CDR3 has 15 residues. CDR1 SGHRS and CDR2 YFSETQ come from the germline V gene. J gave up 3 bases and V 1 base, and 2 bases lay outside the gene matches. Material: CD4+ T cells from peripheral blood mononuclear cells, obtained in the first trimester of pregnancy. This TCR was sampled from a female donor in good health, enrolled as a control in a pregnancy study. This chain uses TRBV5-1 with TRBJ2-2; 8 bases match TRBD1. In DNA, the CDR3 is TGCGCCAGCAGCTTGCCAGGGGGCGACACCGGGGAGCTGTTTTTT. It translates to CASSLPGGDTGELFF.